The 17 T cell receptor beta chains listed next were all sequenced from one sample in a study of CD8 T cells in Susac syndrome. Random hexamers were used to reverse transcribe an amount of roughly 0.5 to 1 ug RNA. TCRdb used MiXCR to reprocess the immunoSEQ multiplex PCR reads, holding one entry per CDR3 protein. The sample lists 100,000 to 150,000 distinct CDR3 sequences, just over 90% seen once, with approximately 0.31% in the top ten. The sequenced material came from CD8+ T cells from PBMCs. The origin of the receptors is a human donor with multiple sclerosis.

The J gene is TRBJ1-3, the V gene TRBV12-3 or TRBV12-4; no reliable D call. The CDR3 has 17 residues. V was cut by 3 bases and J by 0 bases, with 15 bases left in between. CDR3 in DNA: TGTGCCAGCAGTTTGGAACACTACTGGCCCTCTGGAAACACCATATATTTT. This sequence encodes CASSLEHYWPSGNTIYF.

This rearrangement joins TRBV7-6 to TRBJ2-7; 12 nucleotides align to TRBD2. After removal of 0 bases from V and 6 bases from J, the junction contained 9 bases not matched to a gene. The CDR3 sequence is 17 residues long. Germline CDR1 SGHVS, CDR2 FNYEAQ. Here the CDR3 DNA reads TGTGCCAGCAGCTTAGCTCCTCCCCTACTAGCGGGAGGCGAGCAGTACGTC. This codes for CASSLAPPLLAGGEQYV.

V is TRBV4-1 and J is TRBJ1-6; D remains unclear. Trimming took off 4 bases at V and 11 bases at J, with 21 bases between the two ends. Germline CDR1 is MGHRA and CDR2 is YSYEKL. The CDR3 extends over 16 amino acids. The CDR3 here is CASSPPGSVGLTPLHF. In nucleotides, the CDR3 is TGCGCCAGCAGCCCCCCGGGGTCGGTCGGGCTAACACCCCTCCACTTT.

V usage is TRBV4-1 and J usage is TRBJ1-2; D gene unclear. CDR1 is MGHRA and CDR2 is YSYEKL in the germline V gene. Trimming removed 5 bases from V and 1 base from J, with 11 bases in between. CDR3 length: 14 residues. The CDR3 DNA follows: TGCGCCAGCAGCGCCCTCCCCGATAACTATGGCTACACCTTC. Its protein is CASSALPDNYGYTF.

The chain uses TRBV7-7 and TRBJ2-7, with 9 bases lining up with TRBD2. The CDR3 runs to 21 residues. Germline CDR1 and CDR2: SSHAT and FNYEAQ (reference sequence). V lost 5 bases and J lost 2; bases outside the gene matches: 25. CDR3: CASSRPRPRRASGTRTYEQYF. In DNA, the CDR3 is TGTGCCAGCAGCCGACCACGGCCCCGGCGGGCTAGCGGGACTCGTACCTACGAGCAGTACTTC. The complete variable domain, with remaining parts taken from reference TRBV7-7 and TRBJ2-7, reads GAGVSQSPRYKVTKRGQDVTLRCDPISSHATLYWYQQALGQGPEFLTYFNYEAQPDKSGLPSDRFSAERPEGSISTLTIQRTEQRDSAMYRCASSRPRPRRASGTRTYEQYFGPGTRLTVT.

The J gene is TRBJ2-1, the V gene TRBV6-5, with 9 bases fitting TRBD2. CDR3 length equals 18 residues. The germline gives CDR1 MNHEY, CDR2 SVGAGI. V shed 4 bases, J shed 0 bases, and the junction held 10 bases outside the gene matches. The DNA for the CDR3 is TGTGCCAGCAGTTCCGGGACTAGCCTCTCCCTCTCCTACAATGAGCAGTTCTTC. Protein: CASSSGTSLSLSYNEQFF.

The V call is TRBV5-1, the J call TRBJ2-7, with 7 positions matching TRBD1. CDR1 SGHRS and CDR2 YFSETQ come from the germline V gene. The CDR3 totals 15 residues. Germline trimming cut 0 bases from V and 0 bases from J; bases unmatched to any gene: 3. CDR3 sequence (DNA): TGCGCCAGCAGCTTGGCCAGACAGGGCTCCTACGAGCAGTACTTC. This translates into CASSLARQGSYEQYF.

The J gene is TRBJ2-1, the V gene TRBV30; D unresolved. V dropped 3 bases and J dropped 0 bases, with 12 bases sitting between them. The CDR3 has 15 amino acids. Germline CDR1 and CDR2: GTSNPN and SVGIG (reference sequence). The CDR3 nucleotides read TGTGCCTGGAGGGGGTCTGTCAGCTCCTACAATGAGCAGTTCTTC. Translated, it gives CAWRGSVSSYNEQFF.

This chain connects TRBV20-1 to TRBJ2-5; a weak D match, TRBD2 (6 bases). The germline V gene encodes CDR1 DFQATT and CDR2 SNEGSKA (reference sequence). There are 13 residues in the CDR3. V lost 1 base and J 5 bases, leaving 11 bases between the germline ends. The CDR3 sequence: CSARGWRGETQYF. DNA of the CDR3: TGCAGTGCTAGAGGTTGGAGGGGTGAGACCCAGTACTTC.

The chain has TRBV6-1 and TRBJ2-3; D assignment may be TRBD1 or TRBD2 (5 bases each). V was trimmed by 7 bases and J by 5 bases, leaving 25 bases between them. Germline CDR1 MNHNS, CDR2 SASEGT. The CDR3 consists of 17 residues. The CDR3 spells CASTPTGPSTPGDTQYF. The CDR3 coding sequence is TGTGCCAGCACCCCGACGGGACCCAGTACCCCGGGAGATACGCAGTATTTT.

The chain combines TRBV29-1 with TRBJ1-2, with D uncertain. V was shortened by 3 bases and J by 4 bases, with 0 bases between the two germline ends. This CDR3 is built from 9 residues. From germline, CDR1 is SQVTM and CDR2 ANQGSEA. The CDR3 here is CSVDYGYTF. The CDR3 coding sequence is TGCAGCGTTGACTATGGCTACACCTTC.

This chain connects TRBV29-1 to TRBJ2-1, with TRBD2 as a possible D gene (5 bases). The CDR3 is 15 amino acids. Trimming took 0 bases from V and 4 from J, leaving 13 bases between them. The germline gives CDR1 SQVTM, CDR2 ANQGSEA. In DNA, the CDR3 is TGCAGCGTTGAAGATAATGCAGCGGAGTACAATGAGCAGTTCTTC. Protein: CSVEDNAAEYNEQFF.

This chain connects TRBV13 to TRBJ2-1; 8 bases line up with TRBD1. CDR1 is PRHDT and CDR2 is FYEKMQ in the germline V gene (reference sequence). This CDR3 region has 17 residues. Losses at the gene ends were 3 bases for V and 5 bases for J; bases not matched to a gene: 12. This CDR3 is CASSLDRDLISDNEQFF. Written as DNA, the CDR3 is TGTGCCAGCAGCTTGGACAGGGACTTGATTTCCGACAATGAGCAGTTCTTC. Complete variable domain (other parts from reference TRBV13 and TRBJ2-1): AAGVIQSPRHLIKEKRETATLKCYPIPRHDTVYWYQQGPGQDPQFLISFYEKMQSDKGSIPDRFSAQQFSDYHSELNMSSLELGDSALYFCASSLDRDLISDNEQFFGPGTRLTVL.

The table lists this clonotype with a count of one. The rearrangement uses TRBV20-1 and TRBJ2-3; the match to TRBD2 covers 10 bases. CDR1 and CDR2 from the germline V gene are DFQATT and SNEGSKA (reference sequence). Germline trimming cut 2 bases from V and 0 bases from J; bases unmatched to any gene: 11. The CDR3 has 18 residues. CDR3 protein: CSARSSGGAAQSTDTQYF. DNA of the CDR3: TGCAGTGCTAGATCTAGCGGGGGAGCGGCCCAGAGCACAGATACGCAGTATTTT.

This clonotype was observed a single time. The chain joins TRBV13 to TRBJ1-1, with TRBD1 matching over 7 bases. CDR1 and CDR2 (germline): PRHDT, FYEKMQ (reference sequence). This CDR3 is 12 amino acids long. The V and J ends lost 11 bases and 2 bases, in that order; junction bases with no gene match: 5. The CDR3 spells CASQGGNTEAFF. The CDR3, as DNA: TGTGCCTCTCAGGGGGGAAACACTGAAGCTTTCTTT.

This clonotype was seen just once. The chain carries TRBV7-8 and TRBJ2-1; no clear D. CDR3 size: 16 residues. Per germline, CDR1 SGHVS and CDR2 FQNEAQ. With 0 bases removed from V and 0 bases from J, the gap between germline ends came to 9 bases. CDR3 bases: TGTGCCAGCAGCTTAGCGAAGGCAACCTCCTACAATGAGCAGTTCTTC. Translated: CASSLAKATSYNEQFF.

This chain links TRBV20-1 with TRBJ1-2; 7 nucleotides agree with TRBD1. The CDR3 length is 14 residues. V was pared by 6 bases and J by 8 bases, with 15 bases of the junction left unmatched. Germline V gives CDR1 DFQATT, CDR2 SNEGSKA (reference sequence). CDR3 DNA: TGCAGTGCAAACAGGGGTTCCGATCTTTGGGGCTACACCTTC. This gives the protein CSANRGSDLWGYTF.